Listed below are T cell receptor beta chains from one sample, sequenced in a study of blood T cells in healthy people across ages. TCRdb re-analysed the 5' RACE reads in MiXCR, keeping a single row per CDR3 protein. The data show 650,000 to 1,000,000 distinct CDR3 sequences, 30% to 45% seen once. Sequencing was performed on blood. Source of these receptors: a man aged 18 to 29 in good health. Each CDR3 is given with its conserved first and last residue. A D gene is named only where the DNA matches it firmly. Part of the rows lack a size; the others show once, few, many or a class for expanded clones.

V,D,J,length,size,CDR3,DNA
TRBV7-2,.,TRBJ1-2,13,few,CASSRGGGGGYTF,TGTGCCAGCAGCCGTGGGGGCGGTGGTGGCTACACCTTC
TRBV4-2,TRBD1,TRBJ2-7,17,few,CASSQDGTGIGVGEQYF,TGTGCCAGCAGCCAAGACGGGACAGGTATTGGGGTAGGCGAGCAGTACTTC
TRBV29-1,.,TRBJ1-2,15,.,CSVGTGTSTNCGYTF,TGCAGCGTTGGGACGGGGACATCGACTAACTGTGGCTACACCTTC
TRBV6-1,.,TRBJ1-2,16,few,CASSEAPAGRAGGYTF,TGTGCCAGCAGTGAAGCACCGGCAGGTAGGGCTGGAGGCTACACCTTC
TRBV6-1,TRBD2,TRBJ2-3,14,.,CTSSRLAHTDTQYF,TGTACCAGCAGCCGACTAGCGCACACAGATACGCAGTATTTT
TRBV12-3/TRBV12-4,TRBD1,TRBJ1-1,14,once,CASSKPGQEREAFF,TGTGCCAGCAGCAAGCCGGGACAGGAACGTGAAGCTTTCTTT
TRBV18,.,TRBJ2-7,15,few,CASSPGGGLYNEQYF,TGTGCCAGCTCCCCCGGCGGGGGCCTCTACAATGAGCAGTACTTC
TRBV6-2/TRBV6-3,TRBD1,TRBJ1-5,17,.,CASSSTWTGISNQPQHF,TGTGCCAGCAGTTCCACCTGGACAGGGATAAGCAATCAGCCCCAGCATTTT
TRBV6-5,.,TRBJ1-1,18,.,CASSYSSRGQFMNTEAFF,TGTGCCAGCAGTTACTCGAGCAGGGGCCAATTCATGAACACTGAAGCTTTCTTT
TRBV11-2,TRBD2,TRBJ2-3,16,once,CASKLSSGGGTDTQYF,TGTGCCAGCAAGTTGTCTAGCGGGGGGGGCACAGATACGCAGTATTTT
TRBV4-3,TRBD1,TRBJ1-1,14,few,CASSRGQGAPEAFF,TGCGCCAGCAGCCGCGGACAGGGGGCCCCAGAAGCTTTCTTT
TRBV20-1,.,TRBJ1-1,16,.,CSARDATRGMNTEAFF,TGCAGTGCTAGAGATGCGACGAGGGGCATGAACACTGAAGCTTTCTTT
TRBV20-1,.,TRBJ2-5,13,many,CSARAHRQETQYF,TGCAGTGCCCGGGCCCACCGTCAAGAGACCCAGTACTTC
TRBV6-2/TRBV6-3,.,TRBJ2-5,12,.,CASSYVSETQYF,TGTGCCAGCAGTTACGTGAGCGAGACCCAGTACTTC
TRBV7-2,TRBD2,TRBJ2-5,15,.,CASRLGTSPQETQYF,TGTGCCAGCAGACTTGGGACTAGCCCCCAAGAGACCCAGTACTTC
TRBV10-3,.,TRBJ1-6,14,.,CAVSETGPNSPLHF,TGTGCCGTCAGTGAAACAGGACCAAATTCACCCCTCCACTTT
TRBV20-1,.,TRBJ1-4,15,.,CSARHSRTPSGKLFF,TGCAGTGCTAGACACTCCCGGACACCTAGTGGGAAACTGTTTTTT
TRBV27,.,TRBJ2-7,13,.,CASSLSSANEQYF,TGTGCCAGCAGTTTATCGAGTGCGAACGAGCAGTACTTC
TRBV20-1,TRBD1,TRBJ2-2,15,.,CSAQGGTGGHGELFF,TGCAGTGCCCAAGGCGGAACAGGGGGCCACGGGGAGCTGTTTTTT
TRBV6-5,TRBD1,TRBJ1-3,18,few,CASSYFGPGQGYGNTIYF,TGTGCCAGCAGTTATTTCGGGCCGGGACAGGGATATGGAAACACCATATATTTT
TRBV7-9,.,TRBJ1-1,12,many,CASSPTNTEAFF,TGTGCCAGCTCACCCACCAACACTGAAGCTTTCTTT
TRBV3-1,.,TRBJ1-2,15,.,CASSQDSKGGYGYTF,TGTGCCAGCAGCCAAGACAGCAAGGGCGGCTATGGCTACACCTTC
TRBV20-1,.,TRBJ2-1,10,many,CSAIPNEQFF,TGCAGTGCTATCCCCAATGAGCAGTTCTTC
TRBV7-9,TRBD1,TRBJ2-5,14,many,CASSRTGGQETQYF,TGTGCCAGCAGCCGAACAGGGGGCCAAGAGACCCAGTACTTC
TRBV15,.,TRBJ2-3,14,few,CATSRDTATDTQYF,TGTGCCACCAGCAGAGATACCGCTACAGATACGCAGTATTTT
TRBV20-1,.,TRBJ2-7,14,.,CSVALARALGEQYF,TGCAGTGTTGCTCTTGCGAGGGCGCTTGGCGAGCAGTACTTC
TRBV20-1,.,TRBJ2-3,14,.,CSAIGTHSTDTQYF,TGCAGTGCTATAGGGACCCATAGCACAGATACGCAGTATTTT
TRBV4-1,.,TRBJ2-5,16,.,CASSQNQLDKQETQYF,TGCGCCAGCAGCCAGAATCAGCTGGACAAACAAGAGACCCAGTACTTC
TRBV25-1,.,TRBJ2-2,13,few,CASSETKQGMLFF,TGTGCCAGCAGTGAAACGAAACAGGGAATGCTGTTTTTT
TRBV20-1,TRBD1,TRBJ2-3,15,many,CSALGGQGITDTQYF,TGCAGTGCTCTGGGCGGACAGGGGATTACAGATACGCAGTATTTT
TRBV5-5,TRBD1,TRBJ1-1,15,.,CASSLQTGGNTEAFF,TGTGCCAGCAGCTTACAGACAGGGGGCAACACTGAAGCTTTCTTT
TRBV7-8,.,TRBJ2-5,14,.,CASSLVLSEETQYF,TGTGCCAGCAGCTTAGTTCTAAGTGAAGAGACCCAGTACTTC
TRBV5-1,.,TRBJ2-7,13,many,CASSLDTTYEQYF,TGCGCCAGCAGCCTTGACACCACCTACGAGCAGTACTTC
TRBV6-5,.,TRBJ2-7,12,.,CASSPSRSEQYF,TGTGCCAGCAGCCCATCCCGGTCCGAGCAGTACTTC
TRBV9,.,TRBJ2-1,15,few,CASSVAEGSYNEQFF,TGTGCCAGCAGCGTAGCGGAGGGTTCCTACAATGAGCAGTTCTTC
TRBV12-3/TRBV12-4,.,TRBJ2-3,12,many,CASKLSTDTQYF,TGTGCCAGCAAACTGAGCACAGATACGCAGTATTTT
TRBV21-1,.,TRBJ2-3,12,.,CASSKHTDTQYF,TGTGCCAGCAGCAAGCACACAGATACGCAGTATTTT
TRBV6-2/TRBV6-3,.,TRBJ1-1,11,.,CASSAGFEAFF,TGTGCCAGCAGCGCGGGTTTTGAAGCTTTCTTT
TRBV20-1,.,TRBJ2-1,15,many,CSARKGASETNEQFF,TGCAGTGCTAGAAAAGGGGCCTCCGAGACGAATGAGCAGTTCTTC
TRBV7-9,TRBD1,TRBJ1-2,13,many,CASSPGQGDGYTF,TGTGCCAGCAGTCCCGGACAGGGGGATGGCTACACCTTC
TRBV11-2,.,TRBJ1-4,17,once,CASRPTGPYPPNEKLFF,TGTGCCAGCAGACCGACAGGTCCTTACCCCCCTAATGAAAAACTGTTTTTT
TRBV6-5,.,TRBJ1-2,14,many,CASVGGGSLSGYTF,TGTGCCAGCGTCGGTGGGGGCTCATTAAGTGGCTACACCTTC
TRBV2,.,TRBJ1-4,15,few,CASSSQDIGVEKLFF,TGTGCCAGCTCATCCCAGGACATAGGGGTTGAAAAACTGTTTTTT
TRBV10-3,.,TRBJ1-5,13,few,CAIRGTGSEPQHF,TGTGCCATCAGGGGGACGGGATCAGAGCCCCAGCATTTT
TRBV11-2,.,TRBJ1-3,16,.,CASSSPVQGSGNTIYF,TGTGCCAGCAGCTCTCCCGTCCAGGGATCTGGAAACACCATATATTTT
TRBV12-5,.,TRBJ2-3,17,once,CASGLVGVGLLRDTQYF,TGTGCTAGTGGTTTGGTAGGGGTAGGACTCCTTCGCGATACGCAGTATTTT
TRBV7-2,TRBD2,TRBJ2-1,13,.,CASRAGGRDEQFF,TGTGCCAGCAGAGCGGGGGGGCGGGATGAGCAGTTCTTC